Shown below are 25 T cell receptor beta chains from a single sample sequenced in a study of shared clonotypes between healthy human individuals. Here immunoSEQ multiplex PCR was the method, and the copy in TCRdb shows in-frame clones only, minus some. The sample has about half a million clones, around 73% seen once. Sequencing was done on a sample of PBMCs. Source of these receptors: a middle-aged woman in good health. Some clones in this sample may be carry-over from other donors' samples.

The CDR3 sequence: CASSPQRGALNTQYF. CDR3 coding DNA: TGCGCCAGCAGCCCCCAACGGGGGGCATTGAATACGCAGTATTTT. This sequence joins TRBV5-1 and TRBJ2-3; tentatively, D is TRBD2 (7 bases). CDR1 SGHRS and CDR2 YFSETQ come from the germline V gene. CDR3 length equals 15 residues. Trimming cost V 4 bases and J 7 bases, with 19 bases left between them.

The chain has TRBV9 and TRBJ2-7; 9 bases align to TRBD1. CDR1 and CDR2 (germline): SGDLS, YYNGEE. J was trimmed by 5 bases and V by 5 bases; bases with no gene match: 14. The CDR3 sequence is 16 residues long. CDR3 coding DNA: TGTGCCAGCAGTCGAGGGGGGGACAGGGAAGTCCACGAGCAGTACTTC. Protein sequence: CASSRGGDREVHEQYF.

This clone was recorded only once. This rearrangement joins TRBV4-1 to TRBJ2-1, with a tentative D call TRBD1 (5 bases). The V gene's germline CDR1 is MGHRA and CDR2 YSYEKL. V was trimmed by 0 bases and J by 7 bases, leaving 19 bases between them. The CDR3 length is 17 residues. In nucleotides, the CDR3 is TGCGCCAGCAGCCAAGAGTGGCAGGGCCGGTTTGTGAATGAGCAGTTCTTC. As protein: CASSQEWQGRFVNEQFF.

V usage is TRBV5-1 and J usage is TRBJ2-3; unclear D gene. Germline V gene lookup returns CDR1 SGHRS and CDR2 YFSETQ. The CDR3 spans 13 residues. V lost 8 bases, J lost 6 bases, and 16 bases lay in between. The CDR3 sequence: CASSRAAEDTQYF. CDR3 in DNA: TGCGCCAGTTCCAGAGCCGCGGAGGATACGCAGTATTTT.

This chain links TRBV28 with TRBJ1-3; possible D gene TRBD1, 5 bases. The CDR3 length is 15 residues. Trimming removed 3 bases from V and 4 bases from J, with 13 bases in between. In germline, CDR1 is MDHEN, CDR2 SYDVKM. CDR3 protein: CASSFSGTPGNTIYF. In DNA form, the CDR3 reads TGTGCCAGCAGTTTCTCCGGGACCCCCGGAAACACCATATATTTT.

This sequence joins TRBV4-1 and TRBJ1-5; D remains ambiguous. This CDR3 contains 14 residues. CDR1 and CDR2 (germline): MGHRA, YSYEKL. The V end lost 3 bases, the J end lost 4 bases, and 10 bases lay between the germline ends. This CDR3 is CASSQESGNQPQHF. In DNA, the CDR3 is TGCGCCAGCAGCCAGGAGAGCGGGAATCAGCCCCAGCATTTT.

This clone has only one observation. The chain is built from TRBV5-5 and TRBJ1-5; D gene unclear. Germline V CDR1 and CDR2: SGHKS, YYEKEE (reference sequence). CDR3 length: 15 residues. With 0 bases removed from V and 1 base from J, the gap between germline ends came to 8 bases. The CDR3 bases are TGTGCCAGCAGCTTGGGGACCTGGAGCAATCAGCCCCAGCATTTT. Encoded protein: CASSLGTWSNQPQHF.

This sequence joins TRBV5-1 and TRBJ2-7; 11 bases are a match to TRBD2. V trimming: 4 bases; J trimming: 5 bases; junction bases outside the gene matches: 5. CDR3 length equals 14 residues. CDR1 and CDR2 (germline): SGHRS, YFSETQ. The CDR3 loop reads CASSPLAGGNEQYF. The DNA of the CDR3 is TGCGCCAGCAGCCCCCTAGCGGGAGGAAACGAGCAGTACTTC.

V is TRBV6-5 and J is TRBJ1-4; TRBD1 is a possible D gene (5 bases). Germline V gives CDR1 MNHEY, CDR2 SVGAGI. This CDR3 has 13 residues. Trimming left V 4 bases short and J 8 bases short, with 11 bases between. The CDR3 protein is CASSSDKEEKLFF. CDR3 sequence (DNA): TGTGCCAGCAGTTCGGACAAGGAGGAAAAACTGTTTTTT.

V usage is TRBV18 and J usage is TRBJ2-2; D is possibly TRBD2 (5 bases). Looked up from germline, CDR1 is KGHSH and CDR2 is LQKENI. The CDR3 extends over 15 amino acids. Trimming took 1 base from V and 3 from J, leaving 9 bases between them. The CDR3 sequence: CASSPRTLDTGELFF. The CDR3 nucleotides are TGTGCCAGCTCACCACGGACTTTGGACACCGGGGAGCTGTTTTTT.

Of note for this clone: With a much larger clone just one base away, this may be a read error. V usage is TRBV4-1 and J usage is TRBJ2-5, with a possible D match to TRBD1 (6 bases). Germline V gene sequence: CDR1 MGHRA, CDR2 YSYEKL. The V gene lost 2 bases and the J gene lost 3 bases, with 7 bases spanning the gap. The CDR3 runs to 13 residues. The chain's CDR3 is CASSQRTEETQYF. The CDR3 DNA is TGCGCCAGCAGCCAAAGGACAGAAGAGACCCAGTACTTC.

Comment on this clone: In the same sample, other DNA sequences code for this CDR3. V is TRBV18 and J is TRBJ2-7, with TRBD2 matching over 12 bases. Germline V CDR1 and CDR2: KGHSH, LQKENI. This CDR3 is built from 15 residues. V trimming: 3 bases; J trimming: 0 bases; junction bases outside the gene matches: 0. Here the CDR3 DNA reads TGTGCCAGCTCACCGGGACTAGCGGGCTCCTACGAGCAGTACTTC. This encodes CASSPGLAGSYEQYF.

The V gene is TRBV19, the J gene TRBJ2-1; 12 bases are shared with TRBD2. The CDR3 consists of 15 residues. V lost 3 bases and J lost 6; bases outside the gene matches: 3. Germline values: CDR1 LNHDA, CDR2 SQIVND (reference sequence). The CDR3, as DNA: TGTGCCAGTAGTATCCAGACTAGCGGGGGCAATGAGCAGTTCTTC. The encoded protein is CASSIQTSGGNEQFF.

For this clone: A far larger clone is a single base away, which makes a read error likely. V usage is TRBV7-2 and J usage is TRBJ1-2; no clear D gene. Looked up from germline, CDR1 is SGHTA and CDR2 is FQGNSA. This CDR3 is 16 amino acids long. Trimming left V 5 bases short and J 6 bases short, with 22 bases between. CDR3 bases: TGTGCCAGCAGCCAATTTACCCCCAGGCAGGAAGATGGCTACACCTTC. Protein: CASSQFTPRQEDGYTF.

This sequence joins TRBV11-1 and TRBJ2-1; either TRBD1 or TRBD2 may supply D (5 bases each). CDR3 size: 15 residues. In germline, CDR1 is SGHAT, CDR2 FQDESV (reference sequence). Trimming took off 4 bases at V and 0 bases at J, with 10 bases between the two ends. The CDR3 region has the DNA TGTGCCAGCAGCTGGGGACGCCACTCCTACAATGAGCAGTTCTTC. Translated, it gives CASSWGRHSYNEQFF.

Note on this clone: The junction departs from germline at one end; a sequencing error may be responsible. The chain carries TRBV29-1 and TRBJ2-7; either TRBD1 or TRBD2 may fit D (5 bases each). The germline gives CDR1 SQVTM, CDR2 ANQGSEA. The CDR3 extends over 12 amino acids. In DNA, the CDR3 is TGCAGCGTTGAAGATAGGGGTGTCGGACTTTCCTTC. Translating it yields CSVEDRGVGLSF.

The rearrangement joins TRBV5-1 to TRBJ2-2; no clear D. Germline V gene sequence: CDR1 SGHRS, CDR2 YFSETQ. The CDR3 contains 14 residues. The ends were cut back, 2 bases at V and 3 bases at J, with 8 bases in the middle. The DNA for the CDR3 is TGCGCCAGCAGCTTTTCCGTGGACACCGGGGAGCTGTTTTTT. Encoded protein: CASSFSVDTGELFF.

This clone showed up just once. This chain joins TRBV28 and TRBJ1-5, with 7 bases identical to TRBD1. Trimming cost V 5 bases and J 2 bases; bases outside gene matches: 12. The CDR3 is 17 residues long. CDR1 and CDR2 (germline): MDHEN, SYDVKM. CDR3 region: CASSPPGTARGNQPQHF. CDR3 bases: TGTGCCAGCAGTCCCCCAGGGACAGCTCGGGGCAATCAGCCCCAGCATTTT.

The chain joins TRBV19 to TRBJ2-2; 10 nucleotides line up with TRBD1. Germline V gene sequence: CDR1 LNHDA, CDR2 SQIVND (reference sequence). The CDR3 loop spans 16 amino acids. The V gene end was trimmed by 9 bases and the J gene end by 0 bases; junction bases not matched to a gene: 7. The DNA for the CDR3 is TGTGCCAGCAGCGACAGGGGGCTTTCGAACACCGGGGAGCTGTTTTTT. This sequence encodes CASSDRGLSNTGELFF.

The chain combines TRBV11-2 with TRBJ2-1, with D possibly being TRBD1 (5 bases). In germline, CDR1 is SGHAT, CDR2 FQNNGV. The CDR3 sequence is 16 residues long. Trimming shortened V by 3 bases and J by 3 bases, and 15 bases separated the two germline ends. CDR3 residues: CASSFTGRAGYNEQFF. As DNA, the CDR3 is TGTGCCAGCAGCTTCACAGGCAGGGCAGGCTACAATGAGCAGTTCTTC.

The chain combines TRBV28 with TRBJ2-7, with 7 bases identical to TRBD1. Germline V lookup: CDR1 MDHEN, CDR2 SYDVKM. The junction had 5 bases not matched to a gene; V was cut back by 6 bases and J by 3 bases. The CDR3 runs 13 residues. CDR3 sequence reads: CASSLGQFYEQYF. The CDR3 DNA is TGTGCCAGCAGCCTGGGACAGTTCTACGAGCAGTACTTC.

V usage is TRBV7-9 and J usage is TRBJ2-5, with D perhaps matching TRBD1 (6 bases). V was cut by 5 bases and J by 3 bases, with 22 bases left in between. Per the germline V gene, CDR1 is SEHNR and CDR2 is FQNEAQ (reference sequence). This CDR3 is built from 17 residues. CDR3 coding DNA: TGTGCCAGCAGCCCTAAGTGGGAGACAGGCAATAAAGAGACCCAGTACTTC. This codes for CASSPKWETGNKETQYF.

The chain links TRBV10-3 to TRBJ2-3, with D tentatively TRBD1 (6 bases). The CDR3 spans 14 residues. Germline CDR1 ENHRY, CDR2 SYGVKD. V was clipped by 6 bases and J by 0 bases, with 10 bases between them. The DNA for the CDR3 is TGTGCCATCAGACGACAGGAGAGCACAGATACGCAGTATTTT. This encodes CAIRRQESTDTQYF.

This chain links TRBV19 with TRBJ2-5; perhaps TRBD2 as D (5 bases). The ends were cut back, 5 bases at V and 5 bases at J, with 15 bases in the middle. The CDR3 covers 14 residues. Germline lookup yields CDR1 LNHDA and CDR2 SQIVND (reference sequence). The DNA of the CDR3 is TGTGCCAGTAGTCATCGGCAGCGGTGGGAGACCCAGTACTTC. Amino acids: CASSHRQRWETQYF.

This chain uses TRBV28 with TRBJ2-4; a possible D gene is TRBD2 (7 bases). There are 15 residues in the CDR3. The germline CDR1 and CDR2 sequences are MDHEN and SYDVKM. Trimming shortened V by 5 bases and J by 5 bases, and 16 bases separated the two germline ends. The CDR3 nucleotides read TGTGCCAGCAGTCGCCTCACGGGGGGCGAAAACATTCAGTACTTC. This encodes CASSRLTGGENIQYF.